What follows are 29 T cell receptor beta chains derived from one specimen sequenced in a study of cytomegalovirus exposure and HLA in healthy donors. In the PCR, 60 Vbeta and 13 Jbeta primers were used. TCRdb's table, derived via immunoSEQ multiplex PCR, lists solely in-frame clones and lacks some. The repertoire includes about 120,000 clones, around 84% of them detected once, and less than 4% sits in the top ten. Sequencing was performed on PBMCs. These receptor sequences come from a woman aged 25-40 years in good health and CMV-seropositive.

In this sample, this clone turned up once. CDR3 sequence reads: CASSPGGGAHSGANVLTF. For the CDR3, the DNA is TGTGCCAGCAGCCCCGGGGGAGGGGCGCACTCTGGGGCCAACGTCCTGACTTTC. The chain joins TRBV5-4 to TRBJ2-6; 7 bases are a match to TRBD2. CDR3 length: 18 amino acids. V shed 4 bases, J shed 0 bases, and the junction held 10 bases outside the gene matches. Germline V gene lookup returns CDR1 SGHNT and CDR2 YYREEE (reference sequence).

As DNA, the CDR3 is TGTGCCAGCAACCTAGTGACAGGGATCGATGGCTACACCTTC. This gives the protein CASNLVTGIDGYTF. The chain couples TRBV2 to TRBJ1-2, with 7 positions matching TRBD1. V lost 7 bases and J lost 6; bases outside the gene matches: 11. The CDR3 runs 14 residues. Germline V gene sequence: CDR1 SNHLY, CDR2 FYNNEI. The complete variable domain, with remaining parts taken from reference TRBV2 and TRBJ1-2, reads EPEVTQTPSHQVTQMGQEVILRCVPISNHLYFYWYRQILGQKVEFLVSFYNNEISEKSEIFDDQFSVERPDGSNFTLKIRSTKLEDSAMYFCASNLVTGIDGYTFGSGTRLTVV.

V and J are TRBV2 and TRBJ2-3; perhaps TRBD2 as D (7 bases). CDR1 SNHLY and CDR2 FYNNEI come from the germline V gene. The length of the CDR3 is 13 residues. The CDR3 bases are TGTGGGGGGGGCCTTCCTCGCACAGATACGCAGTATTTT. As protein: CGGGLPRTDTQYF.

This chain joins TRBV20-1 and TRBJ2-7; D ambiguous. Trimming took off 1 base at V and 3 bases at J, with 4 bases between the two ends. The CDR3 is 11 amino acids. The germline CDR1 and CDR2 sequences are DFQATT and SNEGSKA (reference sequence). CDR3 DNA: TGCAGTGCTAGAGTAGACTACGAGCAGTACTTC. Protein sequence: CSARVDYEQYF.

In its sample, this clone was seen once. The V gene is TRBV7-8, the J gene TRBJ2-7; D might be TRBD1 (6 bases). The V and J ends lost 2 bases and 5 bases respectively, with 10 bases between them. Per the germline V gene, CDR1 is SGHVS and CDR2 is FQNEAQ. This CDR3 region has 13 residues. The CDR3 protein is CASSLTGLDEQYF. DNA for the CDR3: TGTGCCAGCAGCTTAACAGGGCTCGACGAGCAGTACTTC.

J is TRBJ2-3 and V is TRBV7-2; 8 nucleotides align to TRBD2. With 5 bases clipped from V and 5 bases from J, the junction kept 12 bases outside the gene matches. CDR1 is SGHTA and CDR2 is FQGNSA in the germline V gene. There are 16 residues in the CDR3. In nucleotides, the CDR3 is TGTGCCAGCAGCCTTAGGGCGCGGGGGGCGGGAGATACGCAGTATTTT. Its translation is CASSLRARGAGDTQYF.

CDR3 in amino acids: CASSQDGGASNEQFF. CDR3 sequence (DNA): TGTGCCAGCAGCCAAGATGGGGGGGCGAGCAATGAGCAGTTCTTC. The chain recombines TRBV4-2 with TRBJ2-1, with D maybe TRBD2 (7 bases). Germline assignment: CDR1 LGHNA and CDR2 YNFKEQ. Trimming pared 0 bases from V and 6 bases from J, leaving 12 bases between. The CDR3 has 15 amino acids.

The DNA of the CDR3 is TGCGCCAGCAGCCAAGATACAGGGGGCACTGAAGCTTTCTTT. Translation gives CASSQDTGGTEAFF. This chain joins TRBV4-3 and TRBJ1-1; 8 positions agree with TRBD1. The CDR3 runs 14 residues. Unmatched junction bases numbered 1, after V lost 0 bases and J lost 4 bases. Germline-derived CDR1 and CDR2 are LGHNA and YSLEER.

On this clone itself: The sample carries other DNA sequences with the same CDR3. This chain joins TRBV27 and TRBJ1-5, with D tentatively TRBD1 (5 bases). This CDR3 has 15 residues. V lost 6 bases and J lost 7, with 19 bases in between. CDR1 MNHEY and CDR2 SMNVEV come from the germline V gene (reference sequence). The CDR3 is CASSGGTGGGQPQHF. The CDR3 DNA reads TGTGCCAGCAGCGGCGGGACCGGAGGCGGACAGCCCCAGCATTTT.

The DNA of the CDR3 is TGTGCCAGCAGCGGGACCCGGGACAGGGGCTATGGCTACACCTTC. Its protein product is CASSGTRDRGYGYTF. The chain has TRBV9 and TRBJ1-2; 10 nucleotides match TRBD1. Germline CDR1 reads SGDLS; CDR2 reads YYNGEE. The CDR3 loop spans 15 amino acids. Trimming took 3 bases from V and 4 from J; bases not matched to a gene: 6.

This chain links TRBV7-3 with TRBJ2-2; TRBD2 matches at 12 bases. Looked up from germline, CDR1 is SGHTA and CDR2 is FQGTGA. With V trimmed by 6 bases and J by 5 bases, 4 bases remained unmatched. This CDR3 contains 15 residues. The CDR3 loop is CASRPGLAGTGELFF. CDR3 DNA: TGTGCCAGCAGACCAGGACTAGCGGGAACCGGGGAGCTGTTTTTT.

The CDR3 loop is CASSYMDRWNEQFF. CDR3 sequence (DNA): TGTGCCAGCAGTTACATGGACAGGTGGAATGAGCAGTTCTTC. This sequence joins TRBV6-5 and TRBJ2-1; 7 nucleotides align to TRBD1. The CDR3 is 14 amino acids. Per germline, CDR1 MNHEY and CDR2 SVGAGI. After removal of 2 bases from V and 7 bases from J, the junction contained 5 bases not matched to a gene.

In its sample, this clone was seen once. J is TRBJ1-3 and V is TRBV7-2; the D gene is possibly TRBD1 (5 bases). The V and J ends lost 0 bases and 2 bases respectively, with 5 bases between them. From germline, CDR1 is SGHTA and CDR2 FQGNSA. The CDR3 spans 14 residues. The CDR3 here is CASSLARAGNTIYF. The CDR3 DNA is TGTGCCAGCAGCTTAGCCAGGGCTGGAAACACCATATATTTT.

The gene calls are TRBV28 and TRBJ1-4; TRBD1 aligns across 9 bases. Germline V gene lookup returns CDR1 MDHEN and CDR2 SYDVKM. V trimming: 1 base; J trimming: 4 bases; junction bases outside the gene matches: 7. There are 17 residues in the CDR3. CDR3 DNA: TGTGCCAGCAGTTTATTGCTTGGGACAGGGCTTAATGAAAAACTGTTTTTT. Its translation: CASSLLLGTGLNEKLFF.

This chain joins TRBV5-1 and TRBJ2-5, with 8 bases identical to TRBD1. V was pared by 0 bases and J by 5 bases, with 6 bases of the junction left unmatched. The CDR3 sequence is 15 residues long. The germline CDR1 and CDR2 sequences are SGHRS and YFSETQ. The CDR3 spells CASSLGRGLLETQYF. Written as DNA, the CDR3 is TGCGCCAGCAGCTTGGGCAGGGGGCTCTTGGAGACCCAGTACTTC. Supplemented by reference TRBV5-1 and TRBJ2-5, the full variable domain reads KAGVTQTPRYLIKTRGQQVTLSCSPISGHRSVSWYQQTPGQGLQFLFEYFSETQRNKGNFPGRFSGRQFSNSRSEMNVSTLELGDSALYLCASSLGRGLLETQYFGPGTRLLVL.

The V and J genes are TRBV6-5 and TRBJ1-5; D remains unclear. The ends were cut back, 6 bases at V and 4 bases at J, with 7 bases in the middle. CDR1 is MNHEY, CDR2 SVGAGI, per germline. CDR3 length: 12 residues. CDR3 sequence: CASRNGNQPQHF. The CDR3, as DNA: TGTGCCAGCAGAAACGGTAATCAGCCCCAGCATTTT.

The chain has TRBV11-2 and TRBJ2-5, with D perhaps matching TRBD2 (6 bases). V was clipped by 5 bases and J by 5 bases, with 21 bases between them. This CDR3 is built from 16 residues. Germline V lookup: CDR1 SGHAT, CDR2 FQNNGV. The DNA of the CDR3 is TGTGCCAGCAGCCAAGCCTTCGGGACTCCGGAGGAGACCCAGTACTTC. It yields the protein CASSQAFGTPEETQYF. Complete variable domain (other parts from reference TRBV11-2 and TRBJ2-5): EAGVAQSPRYKIIEKRQSVAFWCNPISGHATLYWYQQILGQGPKLLIQFQNNGVVDDSQLPKDRFSAERLKGVDSTLKIQPAKLEDSAVYLCASSQAFGTPEETQYFGPGTRLLVL.

The rearrangement links TRBV7-6 to TRBJ1-1; no reliable D call. The ends were cut back, 1 base at V and 3 bases at J, with 12 bases in the middle. This CDR3 has 15 amino acids. CDR1 SGHVS and CDR2 FNYEAQ come from the germline V gene. The CDR3 is CASSLDERGDTEAFF. CDR3 coding DNA: TGTGCCAGCAGCTTAGATGAGCGGGGAGACACTGAAGCTTTCTTT.

The chain uses TRBV6-5 and TRBJ1-4; D gene uncertain. Germline V gene sequence: CDR1 MNHEY, CDR2 SVGAGI. Trimming took off 6 bases at V and 7 bases at J, with 15 bases between the two ends. The CDR3 spans 14 residues. The CDR3 region is CASSRDSIGEKLFF. CDR3 DNA: TGTGCCAGCAGCCGCGATAGTATCGGTGAAAAACTGTTTTTT.

The chain is built from TRBV5-4 and TRBJ1-6; 8 nucleotides line up with TRBD1. The CDR3 length is 14 residues. Per germline, CDR1 SGHNT and CDR2 YYREEE (reference sequence). The trim removed 4 bases at V and 7 bases at J, leaving 4 bases unmatched. The CDR3, as DNA: TGTGCCAGCAGCATGGCAGGGGGCAATTCACCCCTCCACTTT. Its protein product is CASSMAGGNSPLHF.

This chain connects TRBV5-5 to TRBJ2-5, with 11 nucleotides matching TRBD1. The ends lost 4 bases at V and 2 bases at J; junction bases unmatched: 4. Germline V CDR1 and CDR2: SGHKS, YYEKEE (reference sequence). The CDR3 is 15 residues long. The CDR3 here is CASSRTGGWQETQYF. The CDR3 DNA sequence: TGTGCCAGCAGCCGGACAGGGGGCTGGCAAGAGACCCAGTACTTC.

The chain is built from TRBV6-5 and TRBJ1-6; D is ambiguous. CDR1 and CDR2 from the germline V gene are MNHEY and SVGAGI. The length of the CDR3 is 14 residues. The germline V and J ends were trimmed by 10 bases and 8 bases, with 18 bases remaining between them. The CDR3 here is CATAREGGYSPLHF. The CDR3 bases are TGTGCCACCGCTCGTGAGGGTGGATATTCACCCCTCCACTTT.

This clone was recorded only once. Other nucleotide sequences in the sample specify the same CDR3. V and J are TRBV29-1 and TRBJ1-1; D not certain. Trimming removed 6 bases from V and 1 base from J, with 9 bases in between. Germline V lookup: CDR1 SQVTM, CDR2 ANQGSEA. The CDR3 covers 12 residues. CDR3 sequence reads: CSVAGRNTEAFF. CDR3 sequence (DNA): TGCAGCGTCGCGGGTAGGAACACTGAAGCTTTCTTT.

The rearrangement joins TRBV6-5 to TRBJ2-1; TRBD2 matches at 9 bases. The CDR3 spans 15 residues. V lost 6 bases and J lost 3; bases outside the gene matches: 6. Germline lookup yields CDR1 MNHEY and CDR2 SVGAGI. The CDR3 loop reads CASRQISGGYNEQFF. In nucleotides, the CDR3 is TGTGCCAGCAGGCAAATTAGCGGGGGCTACAATGAGCAGTTCTTC.

The rearrangement uses TRBV9 and TRBJ2-7; 8 bases fit TRBD1. There are 14 residues in the CDR3. The J segment lost 5 bases and the V segment lost 3 bases, leaving 7 bases of the junction unmatched. Germline CDR1 reads SGDLS; CDR2 reads YYNGEE. In DNA, the CDR3 is TGTGCCAGCAGCGGGCGGACAGGGACGGACGAGCAGTACTTC. This gives the protein CASSGRTGTDEQYF.

The chain has TRBV19 and TRBJ1-1; unclear D gene. This CDR3 has 16 amino acids. V lost 5 bases to trimming and J lost 1 base, with 17 bases between them. Germline CDR1 LNHDA, CDR2 SQIVND (reference sequence). DNA for the CDR3: TGTGCCAGTAGTTACCACTCAGGATTCCCGAACACTGAAGCTTTCTTT. Translated: CASSYHSGFPNTEAFF.

V usage is TRBV9 and J usage is TRBJ2-1, with 9 positions matching TRBD2. There are 15 residues in the CDR3. V dropped 0 bases and J dropped 7; count of bases not matched to a gene: 5. Germline CDR1 reads SGDLS; CDR2 reads YYNGEE. The CDR3 reads CASSVDGGGGNEQFF. CDR3 in DNA: TGTGCCAGCAGCGTAGACGGCGGGGGGGGGAATGAGCAGTTCTTC.

The CDR3 coding sequence is TGTGCCAGCAGCGTTTCTGTTGGAAACACCATATATTTT. It is translated as CASSVSVGNTIYF. The V and J genes are TRBV9 and TRBJ1-3; no reliable D call. This CDR3 contains 13 residues. The V and J ends lost 2 bases and 3 bases respectively, with 6 bases between them. Per the germline V gene, CDR1 is SGDLS and CDR2 is YYNGEE.

The rearrangement joins TRBV7-9 to TRBJ1-4; D may be TRBD1 (6 bases). CDR1 SEHNR and CDR2 FQNEAQ come from the germline V gene (reference sequence). V shed 11 bases and J shed 5 bases, with 15 bases lying between them. This CDR3 comprises 13 residues. CDR3 sequence: CASKVQGNEKLFF. The CDR3 nucleotides are TGTGCCTCCAAGGTGCAGGGGAATGAAAAACTGTTTTTT.